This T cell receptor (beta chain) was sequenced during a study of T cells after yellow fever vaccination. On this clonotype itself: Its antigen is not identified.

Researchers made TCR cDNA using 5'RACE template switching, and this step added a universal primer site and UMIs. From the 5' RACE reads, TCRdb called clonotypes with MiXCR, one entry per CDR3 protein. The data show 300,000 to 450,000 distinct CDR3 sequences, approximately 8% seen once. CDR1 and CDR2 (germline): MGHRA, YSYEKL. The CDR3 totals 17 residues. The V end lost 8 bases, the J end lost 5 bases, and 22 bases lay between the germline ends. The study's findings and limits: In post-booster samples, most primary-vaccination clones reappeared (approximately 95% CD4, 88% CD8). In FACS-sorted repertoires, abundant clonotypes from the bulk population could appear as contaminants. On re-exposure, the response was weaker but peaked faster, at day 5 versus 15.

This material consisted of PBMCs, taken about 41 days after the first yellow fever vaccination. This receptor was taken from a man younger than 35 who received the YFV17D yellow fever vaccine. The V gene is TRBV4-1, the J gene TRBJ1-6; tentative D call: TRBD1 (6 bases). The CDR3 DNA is TGCGCCAGCGCTTACAGGGTGTCGGGAGTACATAATTCACCCCTCCACTTT. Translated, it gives CASAYRVSGVHNSPLHF.